This T cell receptor (beta chain) appears in the sequencing data of a study of blood T cell repertoires in COVID-19. Unmatched junction bases numbered 5, after V lost 3 bases and J lost 6 bases. CDR3 length equals 14 residues. The germline CDR1 and CDR2 sequences are MDHEN and SYDVKM. As handled by the study authors: Estimation of nucleated cell counts was performed using reference gene primer amplification. Here immunoSEQ multiplex PCR was the method, and the copy in TCRdb shows in-frame clones only, minus some. That table is the source of V, J and clone size, and D and trimming were worked out from the DNA. Of tens of thousands of clones detected, 87% appear once; the ten largest clones hold approximately 2%.

The V and J genes are TRBV28 and TRBJ1-2; 9 positions match TRBD1. The TCR sequence derives from a man aged 50 to 60 with active or convalescent COVID-19. The sequenced sample was peripheral blood. The CDR3 nucleotides are TGTGCCAGCAGTTTCGGGGACAGGGCGAATGGCTACACCTTC. It encodes CASSFGDRANGYTF.